Listed below are T cell receptor beta chains from one sample, sequenced in a study of OX40 agonist ivuxolimab in advanced cancers. Some clones are missing from TCRdb's copy, which holds only in-frame ones; the method was immunoSEQ multiplex PCR. The sample holds 34,000 or so clones, approximately 80% seen once. Sequenced material: CD4+ or CD8+ T cells sorted from blood, taken in a trial of the OX40 agonist ivuxolimab. The source of these receptors is an adult with an advanced solid tumor such as melanoma, head and neck, liver or kidney cancer. Each CDR3 is given with its conserved first and last residue. A D gene is named only where the DNA matches it firmly. Rows give clone size only sometimes, using once, few, many, or a class for an expanded clone.

j_call,d_call,v_call,clone_size,cdr3_nt,cdr3_aa
TRBJ1-6,-,TRBV11-2,few,TGTGCCAGCAGCTCGCTCCGGGGTAAAAATTCACCCCTCCACTTT,CASSSLRGKNSPLHF
TRBJ2-5,-,TRBV18,-,TGTGCCAGCTGCCTATTGTACCAAGAGACCCAGTACTTC,CASCLLYQETQYF
TRBJ2-2,-,TRBV5-1,-,TGCGCCAGCAGCTTGGTGGGGGGGCCGGATACCGGGGAGCTGTTTTTT,CASSLVGGPDTGELFF
TRBJ1-2,TRBD1,TRBV6-1,-,TGTGCCAGTAGGGACAGGGGTACATATGGCTACACCTTC,CASRDRGTYGYTF
TRBJ1-4,-,TRBV4-3,-,TGCGCCAGCAGCCAAGATCCTTACACGACAACTAATGAAAAACTGTTTTTT,CASSQDPYTTTNEKLFF
TRBJ2-2,TRBD1,TRBV7-2,-,TGTGCCAGCAGCTTTCGGGACAGGGGGACCGGGGAGCTGTTTTTT,CASSFRDRGTGELFF
TRBJ1-5,-,TRBV15,-,TGTGCCACCAACAGAGATAAAGGATGGGTTCAGCCCCAGCATTTT,CATNRDKGWVQPQHF
TRBJ1-6,TRBD1,TRBV6-5,few,TGTGCCAGCAGCAGGACAGGGCTCTCACCCCTCCACTTT,CASSRTGLSPLHF
TRBJ1-1,TRBD1,TRBV28,-,TGTGCCAGCAGTACAGGGGGAGGTGCTGAAGCTTTCTTT,CASSTGGGAEAFF
TRBJ1-6,-,TRBV6-5,-,TGTGCCAGCAGCTATACCCGGGACGGGTATTCACCCCTCCACTTT,CASSYTRDGYSPLHF
TRBJ2-7,TRBD2,TRBV5-4,-,TGTGCCAGCAGTCATAGCGGGGGCGCCTACGAGCAGTACTTC,CASSHSGGAYEQYF
TRBJ2-3,TRBD2,TRBV19,-,TGTGCCAGTACCCGTGGGACTAGCGGGCCCAAAGATACGCAGTATTTT,CASTRGTSGPKDTQYF
TRBJ2-7,-,TRBV19,-,TGTGCCAGTAGTATCCGCACTACTAGGACGGGATCCTACGAGCAGTACTTC,CASSIRTTRTGSYEQYF
TRBJ2-7,-,TRBV9,-,TGTGCCAGCAGCCCCATCGGGATCCCAAGCTACGAGCAGTACTTC,CASSPIGIPSYEQYF
TRBJ1-5,TRBD1,TRBV7-9,-,TGTGCCAGCAGCTTAGCCTACAGGGGAGGTCGCAATCAGCCCCAGCATTTT,CASSLAYRGGRNQPQHF
TRBJ1-2,-,TRBV5-6,few,TGTGCCAGCAGCTCAACAGGTTATCAGGCTAGCTACACCTTC,CASSSTGYQASYTF
TRBJ1-2,-,TRBV29-1,-,TGCAGCGTTGGGCTGAGGGACTATGGCTACACCTTC,CSVGLRDYGYTF
TRBJ1-5,-,TRBV4-1,-,TGCGCCAGCAGCCAAGAAACCAGCAATCAGCCCCAGCATTTT,CASSQETSNQPQHF
TRBJ2-7,TRBD1,TRBV18,-,TGTGCCAGCTCACCACGGACAGGGGTTGAGCAGTACTTC,CASSPRTGVEQYF
TRBJ2-1,-,TRBV7-7,-,TGTGCTAGCAGCTTAGCGCCTAGCAAGGGTGAGCAGTTCTTC,CASSLAPSKGEQFF
TRBJ1-1,-,TRBV28,-,TGTGCCAGCAGTGGACAGTTGAACACTGAAGCTTTCTTT,CASSGQLNTEAFF
TRBJ1-5,-,TRBV6-6,-,TGTGCCAGCACAGGCTCTAACTACAATCAGCCCCAGCATTTT,CASTGSNYNQPQHF
TRBJ1-2,-,TRBV11-2,-,TGTGCCAGCAGCCCCAGAGAGAGACCTTACTATGGCTACACCTTC,CASSPRERPYYGYTF
TRBJ1-3,-,TRBV29-1,once,TGCAGCGTTTCGCCGGGACATACCGGAAACACCATATATTTT,CSVSPGHTGNTIYF
TRBJ2-1,TRBD2,TRBV5-6,few,TGTGCCAGCAGCCTACCCGGACTAGTTCGGAGTTTCAATGAGCAGTTCTTC,CASSLPGLVRSFNEQFF
TRBJ2-1,TRBD2,TRBV7-3,-,TGTGCCAGCAGCTCCCAAGCGGGGGGAGTTGGTGAGCAGTTCTTC,CASSSQAGGVGEQFF
TRBJ1-2,-,TRBV5-1,-,TGCGCCAGCAGCTTCGGCGGCACCAACTATGGCTACACCTTC,CASSFGGTNYGYTF
TRBJ2-3,TRBD1,TRBV2,-,TGTGCCAGCAGTGATGGAGACAGGGACACAGATACGCAGTATTTT,CASSDGDRDTDTQYF